The rows below give T cell receptor beta chains drawn from one sample of a study of OX40 agonist ivuxolimab in advanced cancers. Assay: immunoSEQ multiplex PCR; the TCRdb copy retains only in-frame clones and omits some. The top ten clones hold around 0.65% of a sample with 53,000 or so clones, 84% of them seen once. The sequencing here drew on CD4+ or CD8+ T cells sorted from blood, taken in a trial of the OX40 agonist ivuxolimab. Source of these receptors: an adult with an advanced solid tumor such as melanoma, head and neck, liver or kidney cancer. Both conserved end residues are part of each CDR3. A D gene is named only where the DNA matches it firmly. The size entry is marked missing in some rows and otherwise reads once, few, many or a size class.

v_gene	d_gene	len	j_gene	abundance	CDR3aa	CDR3nt
TRBV5-4	TRBD2	16	TRBJ2-5	-	CASLRTSGVLQETQYF	TGTGCCAGCCTTCGGACTAGCGGTGTACTCCAAGAGACCCAGTACTTC
TRBV27	-	16	TRBJ1-4	-	CASSPTVTATNEKLFF	TGTGCCAGCAGTCCGACAGTTACAGCAACTAATGAAAAACTGTTTTTT
TRBV7-9	-	12	TRBJ2-7	-	CASSLSNYEQYF	TGTGCCAGCAGCTTATCCAACTACGAGCAGTACTTC
TRBV4-3	-	14	TRBJ1-2	-	CASSQVGGWNGYTF	TGCGCCAGCAGCCAAGTCGGGGGTTGGAATGGCTACACCTTC
TRBV2	TRBD1	13	TRBJ2-3	-	CASSQQGTDTQYF	TGTGCCAGCTCCCAACAGGGGACAGATACGCAGTATTTT
TRBV6-1	-	17	TRBJ1-3	-	CASSEAHGGSSGNTIYF	TGTGCCAGCAGTGAAGCCCACGGGGGAAGCTCTGGAAACACCATATATTTT
TRBV11-2	-	15	TRBJ2-2	-	CASSLVVRGSGELFF	TGTGCCAGCAGCTTAGTGGTTCGGGGCTCCGGGGAGCTGTTTTTT
TRBV9	-	12	TRBJ1-3	-	CASSVAGNTIYF	TGTGCCAGCAGCGTAGCCGGAAACACCATATATTTT
TRBV7-3	-	15	TRBJ1-1	-	CASSSGSRRNTEAFF	TGTGCCAGCAGCTCCGGGAGTAGAAGGAACACTGAAGCTTTCTTT
TRBV30	-	13	TRBJ1-2	few	CAWSGRANYGYTF	TGTGCCTGGAGTGGGAGGGCTAACTATGGCTACACCTTC
TRBV7-8	TRBD1	18	TRBJ1-4	-	CASSPRRGGVRLDEKLFF	TGTGCCAGCAGCCCTCGACGAGGGGGCGTGAGATTAGATGAAAAACTGTTTTTT
TRBV5-1	-	15	TRBJ2-5	-	CASSLELGLRETQYF	TGCGCCAGCAGCTTGGAGCTGGGTTTACGAGAGACCCAGTACTTC
TRBV10-3	TRBD2	11	TRBJ2-5	-	CAIGRGETQYF	TGTGCCATTGGGCGGGGGGAGACCCAGTACTTC
TRBV7-3	TRBD1	14	TRBJ2-7	-	CASSTRQGTYEQYF	TGTGCCAGCAGCACCAGACAGGGGACCTACGAGCAGTACTTC
TRBV5-5	-	14	TRBJ1-3	-	CASSLGVSGNTIYF	TGTGCCAGCAGCTTGGGGGTCTCTGGAAACACCATATATTTT
TRBV29-1	TRBD1	13	TRBJ2-7	-	CSVEDRALKEQYF	TGCAGCGTTGAGGACAGGGCCTTAAAGGAGCAGTACTTC
TRBV19	-	14	TRBJ1-5	-	CASSIEVRGQPQHF	TGTGCCAGTAGTATTGAGGTCCGAGGGCAGCCCCAGCATTTT
TRBV5-4	TRBD2	17	TRBJ2-5	-	CASSLKLAGGNQETQYF	TGTGCCAGCAGCTTGAAACTAGCGGGGGGGAATCAAGAGACCCAGTACTTC
TRBV7-2	TRBD2	14	TRBJ2-3	-	CASSLEWGGDTQYF	TGTGCCAGCAGCTTAGAATGGGGGGGAGATACGCAGTATTTT
TRBV29-1	-	13	TRBJ2-1	few	CSVPGLAVNEQFF	TGCAGCGTCCCCGGTTTGGCTGTCAATGAGCAGTTCTTC
TRBV5-4	TRBD2	17	TRBJ2-2	-	CASSYGLAGPGTGELFF	TGTGCCAGCAGCTATGGACTAGCGGGGCCGGGAACCGGGGAGCTGTTTTTT
TRBV6-5	-	13	TRBJ1-2	-	CASRTVANYGYTF	TGTGCCAGCCGGACAGTAGCTAACTATGGCTACACCTTC
TRBV7-2	-	11	TRBJ1-1	-	CASSTTKEAFF	TGTGCCAGCAGCACGACCAAGGAAGCTTTCTTT
TRBV5-1	-	16	TRBJ2-4	-	CASSRNPQDQENIQYF	TGCGCCAGCAGCCGCAATCCACAGGACCAAGAAAACATTCAGTACTTC
TRBV28	TRBD1	15	TRBJ1-2	-	CASSLYRTGGYGYTF	TGTGCCAGCAGTTTATACCGGACAGGGGGTTATGGCTACACCTTC
TRBV5-1	TRBD1	14	TRBJ2-3	-	CASTSTGSTDTQYF	TGCGCCAGCACGTCGACAGGGAGCACAGATACGCAGTATTTT
TRBV30	-	16	TRBJ2-2	-	CAWSVRGRGAAGELFF	TGTGCCTGGAGTGTACGGGGAAGGGGGGCTGCCGGGGAGCTGTTTTTT
TRBV6-1	-	15	TRBJ1-2	-	CASSLVWGAGYGYTF	TGTGCCAGCAGCCTGGTATGGGGGGCCGGCTATGGCTACACCTTC
TRBV9	TRBD1	16	TRBJ2-5	-	CASSTRTGTGIETQYF	TGTGCCAGCAGCACGAGAACCGGGACAGGGATAGAGACCCAGTACTTC
TRBV7-8	TRBD1	18	TRBJ1-1	-	CASSMERTGLTLPSEAFF	TGTGCCAGCAGCATGGAAAGGACAGGGTTGACCCTCCCTTCTGAAGCTTTCTTT
TRBV6-1	-	16	TRBJ2-4	-	CASSEALLGTKNIQYF	TGTGCCAGCAGTGAAGCGCTATTGGGGACCAAAAACATTCAGTACTTC
TRBV19	-	13	TRBJ1-5	-	CASRKYSNQPQHF	TGTGCCAGTAGGAAATATAGCAATCAGCCCCAGCATTTT
TRBV5-1	TRBD1	13	TRBJ1-1	few	CASRLDRGAEAFF	TGCGCCAGCAGACTCGACAGGGGTGCTGAAGCTTTCTTT
TRBV28	-	12	TRBJ1-6	few	CASSSSHTPLHF	TGTGCCAGCAGTTCATCCCATACACCCCTCCACTTT
TRBV19	-	14	TRBJ1-4	-	CASSGGDKREKLFF	TGTGCCAGTAGTGGGGGGGATAAGCGAGAAAAACTGTTTTTT
TRBV5-1	-	14	TRBJ1-1	-	CASTRDEGHTEAFF	TGCGCCAGCACCAGGGATGAGGGTCACACTGAAGCTTTCTTT
TRBV29-1	-	12	TRBJ2-4	-	CSVEGGKNIQYF	TGCAGCGTTGAAGGGGGCAAAAACATTCAGTACTTC
TRBV9	TRBD1	16	TRBJ2-3	-	CASSVSTGQGTDTQYF	TGTGCCAGCAGCGTTAGCACGGGACAGGGCACAGATACGCAGTATTTT
TRBV5-4	-	14	TRBJ2-7	once	CASSLKSGLYEQYF	TGTGCCAGCAGCTTGAAAAGCGGCCTCTACGAGCAGTACTTC
TRBV19	TRBD1	13	TRBJ1-5	-	CASSSQGGQPQHF	TGTGCCAGTAGCTCACAGGGGGGGCAGCCCCAGCATTTT
TRBV30	TRBD1	16	TRBJ2-7	-	CAWTKPGTGGSYEQYF	TGTGCCTGGACCAAACCCGGGACAGGGGGTTCCTACGAGCAGTACTTC
TRBV6-6	-	14	TRBJ2-5	-	CATRGGQNQETQYF	TGTGCCACACGAGGGGGACAAAATCAAGAGACCCAGTACTTC
TRBV18	-	14	TRBJ1-2	-	CASSPSVTNYGYTF	TGTGCCAGCTCACCCAGCGTTACTAACTATGGCTACACCTTC
TRBV10-2	TRBD1	18	TRBJ1-1	-	CASLAGGQGVRVNTEAFF	TGCGCCAGCCTTGCCGGGGGACAGGGGGTTAGAGTGAACACTGAAGCTTTCTTT